The 11 T cell receptor beta chains below come from one sample, sequenced in a study of blood T cells in healthy people across ages. Combining a sample-barcoded 5' primer with a J-beta primer mix, a second PCR ran for about 6 to 12 cycles. TCRdb fed the 5' RACE reads into MiXCR, producing one record per CDR3 protein. The sample contains about 780,000 distinct CDR3 sequences, roughly 24% of which appear only once. This same sample was also taken into another study, of T cells of mothers and their children.

Sequencing input: blood. The source is a boy younger than 18 in good health.

A few counts support this clonotype. V gene TRBV20-1 combines with J gene TRBJ2-5, with D maybe TRBD1 (6 bases). The germline CDR1 and CDR2 sequences are DFQATT and SNEGSKA (reference sequence). Between the trimmed V and J ends, which lost 6 bases and 3 bases, there was a span of 14 bases. This CDR3 has 13 residues. CDR3 nucleotide sequence: TGCAGTGCCTGGTCAGGGGTGGAAGAGACCCAGTACTTC. The encoded protein is CSAWSGVEETQYF.

This clonotype was detected only a few times. The genes are TRBV29-1 and TRBJ2-1; the match to TRBD1 covers 7 bases. Germline CDR1 and CDR2: SQVTM and ANQGSEA. The CDR3 consists of 13 residues. V shed 6 bases, J shed 5 bases, and the junction held 7 bases outside the gene matches. This chain's CDR3 is CSVFTGENNEQFF. The CDR3, as DNA: TGCAGCGTCTTCACAGGGGAGAACAATGAGCAGTTCTTC.

This clonotype was observed a few times. The chain carries TRBV20-1 and TRBJ2-7, with D possibly being TRBD2 (7 bases). CDR3 length: 13 residues. Germline loops: CDR1 DFQATT, CDR2 SNEGSKA (reference sequence). V lost 6 bases and J 3 bases, leaving 15 bases between the germline ends. CDR3 loop: CSAPRGGVYEQYF. CDR3 nucleotides: TGCAGTGCCCCTCGAGGGGGGGTCTACGAGCAGTACTTC.

V gene TRBV4-2 combines with J gene TRBJ2-1; perhaps D is TRBD1 or TRBD2 (6 bases each). Trimming stripped 3 bases from V and 4 bases from J, with 22 bases between. Germline V gene lookup returns CDR1 LGHNA and CDR2 YNFKEQ. The CDR3 length is 18 residues. The CDR3 region has the DNA TGTGCCAGCAGCCATGGGGGGACCGGGGGCCCTACTTACAATGAGCAGTTCTTC. Encoded protein: CASSHGGTGGPTYNEQFF.

V is TRBV5-1 and J is TRBJ2-7; no firm D call. Germline V gene sequence: CDR1 SGHRS, CDR2 YFSETQ. Trimming left V 4 bases short and J 2 bases short, with 13 bases between. The CDR3 length is 14 residues. The CDR3 here is CASSPPNLPYEQYF. The CDR3 DNA is TGCGCCAGCAGCCCCCCAAATTTGCCCTACGAGCAGTACTTC.

The chain recombines TRBV7-9 with TRBJ2-5; D uncertain. Germline lookup yields CDR1 SEHNR and CDR2 FQNEAQ (reference sequence). CDR3 size: 14 residues. V shed 5 bases and J shed 2 bases, with 12 bases lying between them. CDR3 residues: CASSRPHTQETQYF. The CDR3 DNA reads TGTGCCAGCAGCCGCCCCCATACGCAAGAGACCCAGTACTTC. Full variable domain (remainder filled in from reference TRBV7-9 and TRBJ2-5): DTGVSQNPRHKITKRGQNVTFRCDPISEHNRLYWYRQTLGQGPEFLTYFQNEAQLEKSRLLSDRFSAERPKGSFSTLEIQRTEQGDSAMYLCASSRPHTQETQYFGPGTRLLVL.

V is TRBV27 and J is TRBJ2-4; weak D call: TRBD2 (5 bases). The CDR3 loop spans 20 amino acids. The germline V gene encodes CDR1 MNHEY and CDR2 SMNVEV (reference sequence). V lost 5 bases to trimming and J lost 0 bases, with 26 bases between them. Here the CDR3 DNA reads TGTGCCAGCAGTCCTCAACCGACATGGGAGTACGAAGAAGCCAAAAACATTCAGTACTTC. Amino acid sequence: CASSPQPTWEYEEAKNIQYF.

The rearrangement joins TRBV9 to TRBJ1-5; no reliable D call. Per germline, CDR1 SGDLS and CDR2 YYNGEE. Trimming removed 6 bases from V and 6 bases from J, with 16 bases in between. The CDR3 is 14 residues long. CDR3 DNA sequence: TGTGCCAGCACCATTGACGGGGAGGTTCAGCCCCAGCATTTT. Residues: CASTIDGEVQPQHF.

This sequence joins TRBV2 and TRBJ1-2, with 8 bases fitting TRBD1. The germline V gene has CDR1 SNHLY and CDR2 FYNNEI. The V segment lost 6 bases and the J segment 7 bases; nucleotides outside the gene matches: 7. The CDR3 consists of 13 residues. CDR3 region: CASSVTGESGYTF. Written as DNA, the CDR3 is TGTGCCAGCAGCGTGACAGGGGAGAGTGGCTACACCTTC.

This clonotype occurred a few times. CDR3: CASSLGTVQYF. The CDR3 coding sequence is TGTGCCAGCAGTTTGGGGACGGTGCAGTACTTC. This chain connects TRBV12-3 or TRBV12-4 to TRBJ2-7, with D perhaps TRBD1 or TRBD2 (5 bases each). The CDR3 consists of 11 residues. The ends were cut back, 3 bases at V and 9 bases at J, with 9 bases in the middle.

The CDR3: CASSDRDRGFVDVLTF. CDR3 DNA sequence: TGCGCCAGCAGCGACCGGGACAGGGGGTTTGTAGACGTCCTGACTTTC. The gene calls are TRBV5-1 and TRBJ2-6; TRBD1 agrees at 11 bases. This CDR3 has 16 residues. The ends lost 4 bases at V and 11 bases at J; junction bases unmatched: 11. Germline CDR1 is SGHRS and CDR2 is YFSETQ.